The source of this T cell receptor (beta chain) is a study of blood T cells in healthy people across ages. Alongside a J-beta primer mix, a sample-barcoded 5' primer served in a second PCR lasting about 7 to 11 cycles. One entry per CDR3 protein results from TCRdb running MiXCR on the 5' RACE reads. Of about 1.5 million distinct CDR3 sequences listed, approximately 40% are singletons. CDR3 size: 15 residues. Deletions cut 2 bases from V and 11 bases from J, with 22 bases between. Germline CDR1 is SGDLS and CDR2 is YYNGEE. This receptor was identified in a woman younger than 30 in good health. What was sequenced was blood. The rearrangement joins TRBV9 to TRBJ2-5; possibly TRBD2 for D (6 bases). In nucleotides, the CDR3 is TGTGCCAGCAGCGTCTCGACTAGTTCTTCAGGAGAGCAGTACTTC. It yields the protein CASSVSTSSSGEQYF.